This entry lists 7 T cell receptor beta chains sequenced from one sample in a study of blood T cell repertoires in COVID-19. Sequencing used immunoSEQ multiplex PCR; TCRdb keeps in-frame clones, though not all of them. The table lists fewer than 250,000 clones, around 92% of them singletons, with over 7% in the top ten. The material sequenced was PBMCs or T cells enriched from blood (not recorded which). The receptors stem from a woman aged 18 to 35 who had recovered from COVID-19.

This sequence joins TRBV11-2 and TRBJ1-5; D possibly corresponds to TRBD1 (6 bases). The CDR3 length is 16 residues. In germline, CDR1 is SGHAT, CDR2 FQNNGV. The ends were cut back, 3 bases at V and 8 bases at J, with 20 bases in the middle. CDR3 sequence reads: CASSLGHKGGSEPQHF. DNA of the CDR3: TGTGCCAGCAGCTTGGGGCACAAGGGGGGGTCAGAGCCCCAGCATTTT.

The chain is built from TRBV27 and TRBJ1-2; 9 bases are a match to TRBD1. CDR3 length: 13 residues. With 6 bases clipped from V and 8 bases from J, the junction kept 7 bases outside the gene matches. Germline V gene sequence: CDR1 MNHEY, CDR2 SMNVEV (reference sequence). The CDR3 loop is CASSLQGAEGYTF. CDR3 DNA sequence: TGTGCCAGCAGCTTACAGGGGGCGGAGGGCTACACCTTC.

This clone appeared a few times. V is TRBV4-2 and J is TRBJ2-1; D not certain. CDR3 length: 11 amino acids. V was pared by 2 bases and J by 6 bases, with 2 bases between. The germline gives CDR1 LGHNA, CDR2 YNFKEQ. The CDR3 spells CASSQLNEQFF. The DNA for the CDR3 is TGTGCCAGCAGCCAACTCAATGAGCAGTTCTTC.

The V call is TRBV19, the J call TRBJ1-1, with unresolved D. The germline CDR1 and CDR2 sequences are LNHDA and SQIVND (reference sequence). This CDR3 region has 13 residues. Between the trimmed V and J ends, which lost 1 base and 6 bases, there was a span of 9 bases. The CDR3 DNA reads TGTGCCAGTAGTATAGGCGCGAGTCCTGAAGCTTTCTTT. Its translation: CASSIGASPEAFF.

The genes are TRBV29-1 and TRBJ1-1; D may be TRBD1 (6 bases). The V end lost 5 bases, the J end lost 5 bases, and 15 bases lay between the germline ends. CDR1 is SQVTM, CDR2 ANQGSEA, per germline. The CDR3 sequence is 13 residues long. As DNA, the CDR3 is TGCAGCGTTTCTCTACAGGGTCAAACTGAAGCTTTCTTT. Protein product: CSVSLQGQTEAFF.

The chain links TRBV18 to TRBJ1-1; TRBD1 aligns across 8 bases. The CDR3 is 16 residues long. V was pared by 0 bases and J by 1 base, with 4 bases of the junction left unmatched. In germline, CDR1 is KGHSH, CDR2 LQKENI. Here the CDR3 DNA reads TGTGCCAGCTCACCACCGGGGGGGACAGGGAACACTGAAGCTTTCTTT. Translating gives CASSPPGGTGNTEAFF.

CDR3 bases: TGTGCCAGCAGCTTAGAAGGTACTTGGGGCCGAAAGACTGAAGCTTTCTTT. Its translation is CASSLEGTWGRKTEAFF. The gene calls are TRBV11-2 and TRBJ1-1, with D possibly being TRBD1 (5 bases). This CDR3 has 17 amino acids. V dropped 0 bases and J dropped 5 bases, with 19 bases sitting between them. In germline, CDR1 is SGHAT, CDR2 FQNNGV.